What follows describes a single T cell receptor (beta chain). This clonotype has a count of ten or more. Its binding antigen is unknown. Base qualities are missing; no much larger clone stands one base away. The receptor library was made with PCR. Sequenced on an Illumina HiSeq 4000. Bulk TCR libraries were generated as previously described, with the TCR primers listed in Table S5 used. The Qiagen AllPrep DNA/RNA kit was used to purify total RNA. Before any analysis, reads coming from multiple sequencing runs of the same library were combined into one pool. The paper's data handling went like this. Reads were retained only if the reads had an exact TCR constant sequence, and the retained reads were trimmed to 150 nt and grouped according to their 12-nt molecular barcodes. Reads within each barcode group were sub-clustered using a 15% Levenshtein threshold, and quality-weighted consensus sequences were constructed for each RNA molecule. Non-functional sequences were filtered out, along with any lower-count sequence sitting one edit away from another sequence. On the basis of fitting two negative binomial distributions, barcode sub-clusters with fewer than 20% of the maximum read count were discarded. TCRdb reprocessed the public reads (quality trimming at Q25 with fastp, clone calling with MiXCR) and kept in-frame beta chains. Rows with one shared CDR3 protein collapse into an entry with the most common genes and DNA. The V and J calls and clone size are TCRdb's, not the authors'. The sample table shows tens of thousands of distinct CDR3 sequences, and under 20% are seen once. The ten biggest clones cover around 1% of the sample.

This sample is drawn from a study of molecular identifiers for immune sequencing clone quantification (dated by TCRdb to between 2018 and 2020). For context, the study as a whole: For a replicate experiment, the RNA from either about 20,000 or 100,000 naive CD8 T cells was divided into five aliquots, and four of those aliquots went on to sequencing. This methods study used CD8 T cells to benchmark TCR RNA copy counting and molecular-identifier clustering-based TCR repertoire sequencing (MIDCIRS).

Points the paper makes about the study in general: Spiked-in Jurkat TCR RNA equivalent to a single cell was reported to be detectable even among over 800,000 naive CD8 T cells. In CMV-specific effector cells, over 97% of molecules were held by clones above 20 RNA copies, whereas under 1% of molecules were held by such clones in naive cells. The naive libraries included spiked-in Jurkat TCR RNA (about nine copies' worth), and this Jurkat TCR RNA is not part of the donor repertoire. Highly expanded clone sizes could be underestimated if identical TCR molecules share a barcode. When barcode sub-clustering was omitted, TCR diversity was inflated by chimeric consensus sequences, with chimeras reaching as high as 47%. Modeling estimated about three recovered TCR RNA copies per cell, compared with around 9.7 by digital PCR, which implies about 30% capture efficiency.

Per the germline V gene, SQVTM is the CDR1 and ANQGSEA is the CDR2. Measured from the cysteine to the phenylalanine, the CDR3 is 11 residues long. Left in the record is the CDR3 DNA by itself, 33 bases read in frame from the first base. V and J lose 0 bases and 10 bases, and a span of 9 bases separates them. Libraries of naive CD8 T cells were built from about 21,000 to 970,000 sorted cells, with 10%, 30% or 50% of the purified RNA used. Naive CD8 T cells, defined as CD8+CD4-CCR7+CD45RA+, were FACS-sorted into RLT Plus buffer on a BD FACSAria II. Detection sensitivity was tested by spiking Jurkat RNA equal to roughly ten TCR copies' worth into samples containing roughly 19,000-1,000,000 naive CD8 T cells. CD8 T cells were enriched with RosetteSep CD8+ T Cell Enrichment Cocktail and Ficoll-Paque, followed by ACK red cell lysis.

Sample: naive CD8+ T cells from blood, with Jurkat cell RNA spiked in. The cell subset or site tag for this specimen amounts to: FACS-sorted CD8+CD4-CCR7+CD45RA+ naive T cells. This clonotype was obtained from a human donor in good health. Some libraries in this study had Jurkat cell RNA spiked in. In this chain, TRBV29-1 is recombined with TRBJ1-1; the D segment could be TRBD1, given 5 matching bases. CDR3 reads: CSVEDSGGAFF. The nucleotide sequence is TGCAGCGTTGAAGATTCGGGGGGAGCTTTCTTT.